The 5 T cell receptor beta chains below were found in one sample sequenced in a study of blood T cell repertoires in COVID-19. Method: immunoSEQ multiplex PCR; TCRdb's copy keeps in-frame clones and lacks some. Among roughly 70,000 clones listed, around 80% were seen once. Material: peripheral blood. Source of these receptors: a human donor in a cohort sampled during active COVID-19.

For the CDR3, the DNA is TGTGCCAGCAGCCTTACAGGGGGAGAAGAGACCCAGTACTTC. Protein product: CASSLTGGEETQYF. The chain combines TRBV7-9 with TRBJ2-5, with 8 bases matching TRBD1. This CDR3 contains 14 residues. CDR1 and CDR2 (germline): SEHNR, FQNEAQ (reference sequence). J gave up 3 bases and V 5 bases, and 5 bases lay outside the gene matches.

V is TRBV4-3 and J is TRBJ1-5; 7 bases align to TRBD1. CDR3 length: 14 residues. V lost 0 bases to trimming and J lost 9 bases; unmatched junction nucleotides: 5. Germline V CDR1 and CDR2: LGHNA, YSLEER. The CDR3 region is CASSQDTQGWPQHF. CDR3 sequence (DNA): TGCGCCAGCAGCCAAGATACACAGGGGTGGCCCCAGCATTTT.

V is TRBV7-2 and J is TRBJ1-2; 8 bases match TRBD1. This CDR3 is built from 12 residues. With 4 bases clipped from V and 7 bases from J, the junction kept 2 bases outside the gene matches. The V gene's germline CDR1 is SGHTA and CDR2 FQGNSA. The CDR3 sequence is CASSSTGAGYTF. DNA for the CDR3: TGTGCCAGCAGCTCGACAGGGGCTGGCTACACCTTC.

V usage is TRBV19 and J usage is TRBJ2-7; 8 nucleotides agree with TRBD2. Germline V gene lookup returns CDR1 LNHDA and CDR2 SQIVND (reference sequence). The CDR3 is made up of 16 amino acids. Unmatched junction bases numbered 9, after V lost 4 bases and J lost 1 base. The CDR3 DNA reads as TGTGCCAGTAGTACCTTCAGCGGGAGTGGATCCTACGAGCAGTACTTC. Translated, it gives CASSTFSGSGSYEQYF.

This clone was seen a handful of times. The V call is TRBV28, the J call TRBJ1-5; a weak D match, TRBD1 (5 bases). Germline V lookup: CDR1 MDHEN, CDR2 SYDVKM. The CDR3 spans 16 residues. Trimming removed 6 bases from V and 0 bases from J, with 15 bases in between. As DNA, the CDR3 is TGTGCCAGCAGAGCCAGTTGGGGCTATAGCAATCAGCCCCAGCATTTT. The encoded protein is CASRASWGYSNQPQHF.